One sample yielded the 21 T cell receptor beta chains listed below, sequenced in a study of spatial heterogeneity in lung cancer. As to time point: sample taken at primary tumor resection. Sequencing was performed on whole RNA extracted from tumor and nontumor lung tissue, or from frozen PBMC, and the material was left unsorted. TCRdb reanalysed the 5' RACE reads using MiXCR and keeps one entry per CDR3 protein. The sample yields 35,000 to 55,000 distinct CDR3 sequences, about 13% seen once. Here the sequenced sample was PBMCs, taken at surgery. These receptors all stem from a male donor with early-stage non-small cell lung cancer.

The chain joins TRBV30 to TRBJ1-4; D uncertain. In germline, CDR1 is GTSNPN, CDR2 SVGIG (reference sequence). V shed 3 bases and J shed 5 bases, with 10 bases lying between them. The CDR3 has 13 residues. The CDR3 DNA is TGTGCCTGGAGCCCGAACAGCAATGAAAAACTGTTTTTT. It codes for CAWSPNSNEKLFF.

CDR3 DNA sequence: TGTGCCAGCAGCCAATGGACAGGGACTTCCTACAATGAGCAGTTCTTC. This encodes CASSQWTGTSYNEQFF. The genes are TRBV7-2 and TRBJ2-1, with 8 positions matching TRBD1. The V and J ends lost 5 bases and 1 base, in that order; junction bases with no gene match: 7. The CDR3 consists of 16 residues. Germline values: CDR1 SGHTA, CDR2 FQGNSA.

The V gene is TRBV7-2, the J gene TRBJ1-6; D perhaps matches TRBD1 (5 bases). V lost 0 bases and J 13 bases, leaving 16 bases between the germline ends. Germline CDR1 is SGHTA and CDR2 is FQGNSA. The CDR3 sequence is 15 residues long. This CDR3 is CASSLAGRERRPLHF. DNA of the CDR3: TGTGCCAGCAGCTTAGCCGGCAGGGAACGACGGCCCCTCCACTTT.

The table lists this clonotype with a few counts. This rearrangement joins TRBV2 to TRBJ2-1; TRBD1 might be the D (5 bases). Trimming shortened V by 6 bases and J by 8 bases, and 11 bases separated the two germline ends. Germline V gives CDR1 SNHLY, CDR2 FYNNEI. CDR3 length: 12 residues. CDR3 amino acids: CASSSQGYEQFF. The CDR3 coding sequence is TGTGCCAGCAGCAGTCAGGGCTATGAGCAGTTCTTC.

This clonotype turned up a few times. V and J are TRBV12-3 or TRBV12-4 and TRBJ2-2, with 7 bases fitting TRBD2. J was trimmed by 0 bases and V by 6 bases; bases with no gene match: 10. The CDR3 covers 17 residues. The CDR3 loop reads CASSPTGSGANTGELFF. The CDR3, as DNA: TGTGCCAGCAGCCCCACGGGAAGCGGGGCGAACACCGGGGAGCTGTTTTTT.

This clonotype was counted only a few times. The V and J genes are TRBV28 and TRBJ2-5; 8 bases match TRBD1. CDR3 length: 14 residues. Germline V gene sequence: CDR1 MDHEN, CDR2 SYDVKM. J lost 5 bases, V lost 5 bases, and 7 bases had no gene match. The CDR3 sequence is CASSPSTGVETQYF. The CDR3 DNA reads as TGTGCCAGCAGTCCTTCGACAGGGGTTGAGACCCAGTACTTC. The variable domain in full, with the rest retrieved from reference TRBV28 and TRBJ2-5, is DVKVTQSSRYLVKRTGEKVFLECVQDMDHENMFWYRQDPGLGLRLIYFSYDVKMKEKGDIPEGYSVSREKKERFSLILESASTNQTSMYLCASSPSTGVETQYFGPGTRLLVL.

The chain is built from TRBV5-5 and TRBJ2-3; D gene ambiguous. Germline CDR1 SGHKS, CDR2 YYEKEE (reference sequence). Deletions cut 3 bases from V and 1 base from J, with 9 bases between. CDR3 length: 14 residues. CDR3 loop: CASSYGRGTDTQYF. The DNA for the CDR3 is TGTGCCAGCAGCTATGGAAGGGGCACAGATACGCAGTATTTT.

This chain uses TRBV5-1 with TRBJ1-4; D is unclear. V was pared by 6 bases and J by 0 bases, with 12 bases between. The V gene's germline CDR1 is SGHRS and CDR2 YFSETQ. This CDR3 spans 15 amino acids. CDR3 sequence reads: CASTTSGTTNEKLFF. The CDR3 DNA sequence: TGCGCCAGCACCACCTCCGGGACAACTAATGAAAAACTGTTTTTT.

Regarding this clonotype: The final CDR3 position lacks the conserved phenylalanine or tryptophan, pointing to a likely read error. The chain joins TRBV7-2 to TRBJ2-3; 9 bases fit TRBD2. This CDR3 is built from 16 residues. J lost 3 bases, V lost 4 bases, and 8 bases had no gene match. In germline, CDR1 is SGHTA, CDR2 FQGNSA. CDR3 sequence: CASSSQAGGGTDTQYS. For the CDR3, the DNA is TGTGCCAGCAGCTCCCAAGCGGGAGGAGGTACAGATACGCAGTATTCT.

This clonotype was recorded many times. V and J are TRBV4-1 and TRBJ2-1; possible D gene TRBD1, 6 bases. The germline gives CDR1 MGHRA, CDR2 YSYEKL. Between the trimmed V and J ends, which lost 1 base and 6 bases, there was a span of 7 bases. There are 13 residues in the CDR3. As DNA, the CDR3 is TGCGCCAGCAGCCAAGGAGGGGGCAATGAGCAGTTCTTC. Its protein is CASSQGGGNEQFF.

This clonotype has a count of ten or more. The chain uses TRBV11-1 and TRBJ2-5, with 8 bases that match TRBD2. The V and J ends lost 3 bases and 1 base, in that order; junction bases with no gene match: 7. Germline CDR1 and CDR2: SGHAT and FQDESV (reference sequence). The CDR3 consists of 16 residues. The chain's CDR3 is CASSFAPTSGQETQYF. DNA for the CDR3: TGTGCCAGCAGCTTCGCCCCCACTAGCGGCCAAGAGACCCAGTACTTC.

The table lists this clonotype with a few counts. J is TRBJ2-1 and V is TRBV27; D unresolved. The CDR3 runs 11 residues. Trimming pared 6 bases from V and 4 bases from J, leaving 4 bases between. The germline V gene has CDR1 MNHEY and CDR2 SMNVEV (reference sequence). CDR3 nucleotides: TGTGCCAGCAGCAGATACAATGAGCAGTTCTTC. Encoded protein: CASSRYNEQFF.

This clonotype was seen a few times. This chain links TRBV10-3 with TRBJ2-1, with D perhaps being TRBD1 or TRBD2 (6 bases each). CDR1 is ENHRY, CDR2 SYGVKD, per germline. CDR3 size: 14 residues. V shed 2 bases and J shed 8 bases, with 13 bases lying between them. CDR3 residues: CAISETSGGDEQFF. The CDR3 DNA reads TGTGCCATCAGTGAGACTTCCGGGGGCGATGAGCAGTTCTTC.

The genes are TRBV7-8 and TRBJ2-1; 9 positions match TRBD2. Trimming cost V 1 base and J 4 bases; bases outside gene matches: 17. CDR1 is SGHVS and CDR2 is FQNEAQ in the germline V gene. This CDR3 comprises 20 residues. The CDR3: CASSLESGGRTTAPYNEQFF. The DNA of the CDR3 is TGTGCCAGCAGCTTAGAAAGCGGGGGGCGCACAACTGCTCCTTACAATGAGCAGTTCTTC.

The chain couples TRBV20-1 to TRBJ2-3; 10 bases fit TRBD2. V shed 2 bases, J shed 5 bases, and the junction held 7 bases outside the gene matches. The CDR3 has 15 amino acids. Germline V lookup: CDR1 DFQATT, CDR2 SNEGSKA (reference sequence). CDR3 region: CSARSLAGVIDTQYF. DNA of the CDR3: TGCAGTGCTAGAAGCCTAGCGGGAGTCATAGATACGCAGTATTTT.

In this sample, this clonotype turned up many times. CDR3 DNA: TGTGCCAGCAGTCCCCGGGTAGTTGGGCACAATGAGCAGTTCTTC. Amino acid sequence: CASSPRVVGHNEQFF. The genes are TRBV27 and TRBJ2-1; no firm D call. V was cut by 5 bases and J by 5 bases, with 16 bases left in between. The CDR3 is made up of 15 amino acids. CDR1 and CDR2 from the germline V gene are MNHEY and SMNVEV (reference sequence).

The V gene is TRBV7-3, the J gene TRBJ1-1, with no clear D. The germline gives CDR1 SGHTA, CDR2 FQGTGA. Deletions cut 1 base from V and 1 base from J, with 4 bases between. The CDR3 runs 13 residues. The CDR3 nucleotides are TGTGCCAGCAGCTTAATGCCGAACACTGAAGCTTTCTTT. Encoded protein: CASSLMPNTEAFF.

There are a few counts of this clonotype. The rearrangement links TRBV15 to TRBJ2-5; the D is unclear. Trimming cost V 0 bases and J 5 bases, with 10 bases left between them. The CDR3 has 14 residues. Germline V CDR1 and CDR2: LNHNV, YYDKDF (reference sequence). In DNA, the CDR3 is TGTGCCACCAGCAGAGATCCGGCGGAGGAGACCCAGTACTTC. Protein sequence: CATSRDPAEETQYF.

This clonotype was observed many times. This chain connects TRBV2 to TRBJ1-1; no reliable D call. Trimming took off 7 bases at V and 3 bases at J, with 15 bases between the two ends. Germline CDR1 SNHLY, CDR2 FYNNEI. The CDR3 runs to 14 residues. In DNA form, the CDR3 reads TGTGCCAGCATCAAGAGTGAGTACGACACTGAAGCTTTCTTT. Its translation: CASIKSEYDTEAFF.

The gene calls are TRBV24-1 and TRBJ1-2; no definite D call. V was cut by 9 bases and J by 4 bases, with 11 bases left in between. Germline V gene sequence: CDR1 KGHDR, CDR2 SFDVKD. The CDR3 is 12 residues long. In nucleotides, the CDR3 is TGTGCCACCGGCGGTTTGGGCTATGGCTACACCTTC. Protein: CATGGLGYGYTF.

The CDR3 sequence is CASSQGQTPQETQYF. CDR3 nucleotide sequence: TGTGCCAGCAGCCAAGGGCAGACACCCCAAGAGACCCAGTACTTC. V gene TRBV14 combines with J gene TRBJ2-5; D uncertain. The CDR3 spans 15 residues. Per germline, CDR1 SGHDN and CDR2 FVKESK. V lost 1 base to trimming and J lost 1 base, with 10 bases between them.